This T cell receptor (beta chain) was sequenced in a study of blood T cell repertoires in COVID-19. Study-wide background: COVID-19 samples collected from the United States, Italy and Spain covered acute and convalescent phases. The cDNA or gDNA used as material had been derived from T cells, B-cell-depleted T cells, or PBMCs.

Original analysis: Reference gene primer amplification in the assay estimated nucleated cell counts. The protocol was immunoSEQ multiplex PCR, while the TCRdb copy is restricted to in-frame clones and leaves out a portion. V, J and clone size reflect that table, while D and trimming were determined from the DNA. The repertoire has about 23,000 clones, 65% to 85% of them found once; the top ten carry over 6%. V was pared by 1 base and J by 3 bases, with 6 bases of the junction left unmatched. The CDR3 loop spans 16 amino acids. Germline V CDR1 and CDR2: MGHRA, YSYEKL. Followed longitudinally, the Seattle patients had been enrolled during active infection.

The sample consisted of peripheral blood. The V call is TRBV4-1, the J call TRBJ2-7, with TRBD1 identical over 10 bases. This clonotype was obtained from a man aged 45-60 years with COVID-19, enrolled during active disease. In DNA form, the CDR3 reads TGCGCCAGCAGCCAAGGAGGACAGGGGGGCTTCTACGAGCAGTACTTC. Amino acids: CASSQGGQGGFYEQYF.